A single sample gave rise to the 21 T cell receptor beta chains below, sequenced in a study of T cells in Graves' hyperthyroidism and ophthalmopathy. The investigators amplified TCR beta CDR3 regions from RNA transcripts. Initially, a first-round RT-PCR of the TCR CDR3 employed the HTBI primer set. One entry per CDR3 protein, called by TCRdb with MiXCR from the multiplex PCR reads. The data hold around 250,000 distinct CDR3 sequences, with approximately 14% observed a single time. The sequenced sample was blood. These receptors were taken from a woman aged 40 to 50 with Graves' hyperthyroidism that later progressed to Graves' ophthalmopathy.

There are many counts of this clonotype. This chain connects TRBV11-2 to TRBJ1-2; D remains unclear. V dropped 2 bases and J dropped 4 bases, with 11 bases sitting between them. Germline V CDR1 and CDR2: SGHAT, FQNNGV. The CDR3 has 14 amino acids. The CDR3 region has the DNA TGTGCCAGCAGCTTAAACCCTGGGCCCTATGGCTACACCTTC. This codes for CASSLNPGPYGYTF.

This clonotype was seen repeatedly, ten times or more. V gene TRBV20-1 combines with J gene TRBJ1-3, with D possibly matching TRBD1 (5 bases). This CDR3 is 14 amino acids long. Between the trimmed V and J ends, which lost 7 bases and 0 bases, there was a span of 13 bases. Germline V lookup: CDR1 DFQATT, CDR2 SNEGSKA (reference sequence). The CDR3 nucleotides are TGCAGTGTGTCCGGGGCCCACTCTGGAAACACCATATATTTT. It is translated as CSVSGAHSGNTIYF.

This clonotype showed up just a few times. The V and J genes are TRBV20-1 and TRBJ1-2; D is uncertain. The germline CDR1 and CDR2 sequences are DFQATT and SNEGSKA (reference sequence). V lost 8 bases and J lost 6, with 13 bases in between. The CDR3 covers 11 residues. Written as DNA, the CDR3 is TGCAGTCTCCAGCCCGGGAATGGCTACACCTTC. As protein: CSLQPGNGYTF.

This clonotype was seen ten or more times. The J gene is TRBJ1-1, the V gene TRBV6-1; 7 nucleotides align to TRBD1. In germline, CDR1 is MNHNS, CDR2 SASEGT. With V trimmed by 5 bases and J by 4 bases, 4 bases remained unmatched. CDR3 size: 13 residues. This CDR3 reads CASSQGVSTEAFF. The CDR3 DNA is TGTGCCAGCAGTCAGGGGGTGAGCACTGAAGCTTTCTTT.

Note on this clonotype: With a much larger clone just one base away, this may be a read error. This rearrangement joins TRBV18 to TRBJ1-6; TRBD1 matches at 7 bases. Germline CDR1 is KGHSH and CDR2 is LQKENI. Trimming cost V 6 bases and J 5 bases; bases outside gene matches: 1. The CDR3 length is 13 residues. The CDR3 loop is CASSGQDNSPLHF. The CDR3 nucleotides read TGTGCCAGCTCCGGACAGGATAATTCACCCCTCCACTTT.

This clonotype was observed a handful of times. This rearrangement joins TRBV3-1 to TRBJ1-5; the D is unclear. Germline CDR1 is LGHDT and CDR2 is YNNKEL (reference sequence). The CDR3 covers 14 residues. With 1 base removed from V and 0 bases from J, the gap between germline ends came to 4 bases. CDR3 DNA sequence: TGTGCCAGCAGCCAAGTGGGTAGCAATCAGCCCCAGCATTTT. Translated: CASSQVGSNQPQHF.

This clonotype came up many times. This chain uses TRBV12-3 or TRBV12-4 with TRBJ1-2; D gene ambiguous. The CDR3 has 12 amino acids. With 6 bases removed from V and 4 bases from J, the gap between germline ends came to 9 bases. The CDR3 nucleotides are TGTGCCAGCAGATCAACGGCCTATGGCTACACCTTC. It translates to CASRSTAYGYTF.

This clonotype was counted many times. The rearrangement uses TRBV28 and TRBJ1-3; D remains unclear. CDR3 size: 16 residues. Trimming removed 3 bases from V and 0 bases from J, with 12 bases in between. Germline loops: CDR1 MDHEN, CDR2 SYDVKM. CDR3 sequence: CASSFLTLSSGNTIYF. The CDR3, as DNA: TGTGCCAGCAGTTTCCTCACATTATCCTCTGGAAACACCATATATTTT.

The sample holds many counts of this clonotype. This sequence joins TRBV10-3 and TRBJ1-5; a weak D match, TRBD1 (6 bases). There are 14 residues in the CDR3. The germline V gene encodes CDR1 ENHRY and CDR2 SYGVKD. Trimming pared 2 bases from V and 4 bases from J, leaving 9 bases between. The CDR3 protein is CAISERQDNQPQHF. CDR3 DNA: TGTGCCATCAGTGAGAGACAGGATAATCAGCCCCAGCATTTT.

This rearrangement joins TRBV5-5 to TRBJ2-2, with TRBD2 identical over 13 bases. The CDR3 spans 16 residues. Germline assignment: CDR1 SGHKS and CDR2 YYEKEE (reference sequence). The ends lost 4 bases at V and 3 bases at J; junction bases unmatched: 3. For the CDR3, the DNA is TGTGCCAGCAGCCCCGGACTAGCGGGAGACACCGGGGAGCTGTTTTTT. This translates into CASSPGLAGDTGELFF.

This clonotype was picked up many times. The chain employs TRBV20-1 and TRBJ2-3, with D unresolved. The V end was cut by 0 bases, the J end by 1 base, with 5 bases between. The CDR3 totals 13 residues. Germline CDR1 is DFQATT and CDR2 is SNEGSKA (reference sequence). The DNA for the CDR3 is TGCAGTGCTAGAGATCAGGGCACAGATACGCAGTATTTT. This sequence encodes CSARDQGTDTQYF.

Concerning this clonotype: One end of the junction is discordant with germline, which a read error may explain. The chain links TRBV11-2 to TRBJ2-3; D not resolved. Germline V CDR1 and CDR2: SGHAT, FQNNGV. This CDR3 has 13 residues. The CDR3 nucleotides are TGTGCCGGCAGCTTAGTATACATGGCTACGCAGTATTTT. Protein sequence: CAGSLVYMATQYF.

This clonotype was detected ten times or more. V is TRBV15 and J is TRBJ1-3; D not resolved. The CDR3 extends over 16 amino acids. The V gene's germline CDR1 is LNHNV and CDR2 YYDKDF (reference sequence). V shed 0 bases and J shed 4 bases, with 13 bases lying between them. The CDR3 spells CATSRDGLFWGNTIYF. The CDR3 region has the DNA TGTGCCACCAGCAGAGATGGGTTGTTTTGGGGAAACACCATATATTTT.

Many counts were recorded for this clonotype. The chain joins TRBV29-1 to TRBJ2-5, with 11 nucleotides matching TRBD2. Germline V gene lookup returns CDR1 SQVTM and CDR2 ANQGSEA. CDR3 length: 13 amino acids. V lost 3 bases and J lost 6; bases outside the gene matches: 3. As DNA, the CDR3 is TGCAGCGTTGATCTAGCGGGAGGAAAGACCCAGTACTTC. Its protein is CSVDLAGGKTQYF.

This clonotype has ten or more counts. V gene TRBV6-1 combines with J gene TRBJ2-2, with a tentative D call TRBD1 (5 bases). The CDR3 consists of 13 residues. In germline, CDR1 is MNHNS, CDR2 SASEGT. V lost 8 bases and J lost 3, with 10 bases in between. CDR3 DNA: TGTGCCAGCCGGACACGGGACACCGGGGAGCTGTTTTTT. Translation gives CASRTRDTGELFF.

The CDR3 here is CSARNRRGVTSSGANVLTF. The DNA of the CDR3 is TGCAGTGCTAGGAACCGACGGGGGGTGACTAGCTCTGGGGCCAACGTCCTGACTTTC. The rearrangement uses TRBV20-1 and TRBJ2-6; 7 bases agree with TRBD2. This CDR3 has 19 amino acids. The germline V gene has CDR1 DFQATT and CDR2 SNEGSKA (reference sequence). Trimming removed 3 bases from V and 0 bases from J; junction bases left unmatched: 14.

This clonotype was seen ten or more times. This sequence joins TRBV28 and TRBJ1-3; D perhaps matches TRBD1 (6 bases). Germline V gives CDR1 MDHEN, CDR2 SYDVKM. This CDR3 comprises 16 residues. Trimming took 5 bases from V and 4 from J, leaving 18 bases between them. CDR3 in amino acids: CASSAATRGGGNTIYF. In DNA form, the CDR3 reads TGTGCCAGCAGTGCCGCTACCAGGGGTGGGGGAAACACCATATATTTT.

This clonotype was observed many times. V gene TRBV11-2 combines with J gene TRBJ2-2; TRBD2 aligns across 7 bases. V was clipped by 5 bases and J by 5 bases; unmatched bases: 11. The germline V gene encodes CDR1 SGHAT and CDR2 FQNNGV. The CDR3 is made up of 16 amino acids. The CDR3 coding sequence is TGTGCCAGCAGCGTCATTAGCGGGCGTCGGACCGGGGAGCTGTTTTTT. Protein product: CASSVISGRRTGELFF.

About this clonotype: Its ends do not fully match the called genes, so a read error is possible. V gene TRBV20-1 combines with J gene TRBJ2-1; D remains ambiguous. Germline V gives CDR1 DFQATT, CDR2 SNEGSKA (reference sequence). The CDR3 is 14 amino acids. The CDR3 spells CSARDVLGDDEQSF. The CDR3 coding sequence is TGCAGTGCTAGAGATGTCCTAGGCGACGATGAGCAGTCCTTC.

This clonotype was detected many times. J is TRBJ2-3 and V is TRBV20-1; TRBD1 matches 10 bases. CDR3 length equals 14 residues. The V gene's germline CDR1 is DFQATT and CDR2 SNEGSKA (reference sequence). Unmatched junction bases numbered 5, after V lost 6 bases and J lost 2 bases. The CDR3 is CSAKDRGLTDTQYF. The CDR3 DNA follows: TGCAGTGCCAAAGACAGGGGGCTCACAGATACGCAGTATTTT.

The sample holds a few counts of this clonotype. This chain links TRBV12-3 or TRBV12-4 with TRBJ1-3, with D unclear. CDR3 length: 10 residues. Trimming removed 10 bases from V and 9 bases from J, with 10 bases in between. The CDR3 sequence is CAKRRVTIYF. For the CDR3, the DNA is TGTGCCAAGCGGCGGGTCACCATATATTTT.